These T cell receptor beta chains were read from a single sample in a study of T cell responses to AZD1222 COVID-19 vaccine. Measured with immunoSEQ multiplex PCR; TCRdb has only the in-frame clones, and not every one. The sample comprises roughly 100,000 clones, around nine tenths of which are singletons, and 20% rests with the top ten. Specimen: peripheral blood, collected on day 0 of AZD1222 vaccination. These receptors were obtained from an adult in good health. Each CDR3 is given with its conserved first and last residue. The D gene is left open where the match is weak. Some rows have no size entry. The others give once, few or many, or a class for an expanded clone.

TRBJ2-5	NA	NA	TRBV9	TGTGCCAGCAGCTCCCAAGAGACCCAGTACTTC	CASSSQETQYF
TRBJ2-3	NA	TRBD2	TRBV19	TGTGCCAGTAGTATTCCGGCCTTTGGGGGACTAGCGGGACACACAGATACGCAGTATTTT	CASSIPAFGGLAGHTDTQYF
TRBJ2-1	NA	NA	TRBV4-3	TGCGCCAGCAGCCAAGATCGGCAAGGCGTCGATGAGCAGTTCTTC	CASSQDRQGVDEQFF
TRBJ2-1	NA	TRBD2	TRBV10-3	TGTGCCATCAGCCCAGGCCCCGCTAGCGGGGACCTCAATGAGCAGTTCTTC	CAISPGPASGDLNEQFF
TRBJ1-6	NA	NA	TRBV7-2	TGTGCCAGCAGCTTAGCGAGGGCAACGGGTTCACCCCTCCACTTT	CASSLARATGSPLHF
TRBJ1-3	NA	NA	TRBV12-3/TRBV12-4	TGTGCCAGCAGTGGGCCGACTGGAAACACCATATATTTT	CASSGPTGNTIYF
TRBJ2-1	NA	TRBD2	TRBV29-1	TGCAGCGGCCTTGGACTAGCCTACAATGAGCAGTTCTTC	CSGLGLAYNEQFF
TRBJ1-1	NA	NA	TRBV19	TGTGCCAGTAAGGTAGAGGGCGGCACTGAAGCTTTCTTT	CASKVEGGTEAFF
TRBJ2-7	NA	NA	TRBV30	TGTGCCTGGAGTCCGAACTACGAGCAGTACTTC	CAWSPNYEQYF
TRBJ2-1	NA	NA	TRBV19	TGTGCCAGTAGTATAGCCGGTTACAATGAGCAGTTCTTC	CASSIAGYNEQFF
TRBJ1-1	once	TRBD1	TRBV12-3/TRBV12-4	TGTGCCAGCAGTGGACAGGGAGTGACTGAAGCTTTCTTT	CASSGQGVTEAFF
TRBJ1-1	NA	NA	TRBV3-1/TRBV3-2	TGTGCCAGCAGCCGGGGCGGTTGGACTGAAGCTTTCTTT	CASSRGGWTEAFF
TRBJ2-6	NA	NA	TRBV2	TGTGCCAGCTACATAAATATGGGAAACTCTGGGGCCAACGTCCTGACTTTC	CASYINMGNSGANVLTF
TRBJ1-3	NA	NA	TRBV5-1	TGCGCCAGCAGCGCCGGGGACTCTGGAAACACCATATATTTT	CASSAGDSGNTIYF
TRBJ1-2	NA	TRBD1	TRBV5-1	TGCGCCAGCAGCCAGGGACAGAGCAACTATGGCTACACCTTC	CASSQGQSNYGYTF
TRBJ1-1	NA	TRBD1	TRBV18	TGTGCCAGCTCACCAGGATTTCAGGGGGTTGGTGACACTGAAGCTTTCTTT	CASSPGFQGVGDTEAFF
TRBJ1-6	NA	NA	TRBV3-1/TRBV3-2	TGTGCCAGCAGCCAAGAAGGCGGGGGAGGAAATTCACCCCTCCACTTT	CASSQEGGGGNSPLHF
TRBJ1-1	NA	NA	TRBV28	TGTGCCAGCAGTTTCGACAGGAACACTGAAGCTTTCTTT	CASSFDRNTEAFF
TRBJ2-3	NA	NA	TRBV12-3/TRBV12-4	TGTGCCAGCAGTCACCGGATGCAGGATACGCAGTATTTT	CASSHRMQDTQYF